This T cell receptor (beta chain) was identified in a study of blood T cell dynamics during melanoma immunotherapy (TCRdb year 2020). For the wider study: Patients had metastatic melanoma and received first-line pembrolizumab or nivolumab plus ipilimumab as standard of care in the United Kingdom. To find early correlates of response, peripheral T cell receptor repertoires were profiled in metastatic melanoma patients before and after one cycle of checkpoint inhibitor therapy. Consecutive patients formed a training cohort, and a further independent group of patients from the same centre was pooled into an external validation set. On the study overall, not on this receptor specifically: The study was unable to establish whether the T cell clones driving the repertoire changes were melanoma-specific or instead reflected general immune activation. Unlike progressors, patients who went on to achieve disease control showed a bifurcated reorganization of the PBMC repertoire at W3, with either increased clonality or increased diversity. The relatively small sample size was acknowledged as a potential limitation on generalization of the results.

From its cysteine to its phenylalanine, the CDR3 spans 11 amino acids. Kept here is only the CDR3 DNA, which spans 33 bases and is read in frame from base 1. V is pared back by 3 bases and J by 4 bases, with 3 bases lying between the germline termini. From a lookup of the germline V gene, CDR1 and CDR2 are LGHNT and FRNRAP. Regarding this clone: Its antigen remains undetermined. Base qualities are missing; no much larger clone stands one base away.

Every bulk PBMC sample had a fixed 350 ng of DNA loaded. TCR beta CDR3 sequences were amplified from genomic DNA using the immunoSEQ TCRb Assay kit according to manufacturer instructions. The KAPA Library Quantification Kit for Illumina platforms was used to quantify pooled libraries by qPCR. Pooled libraries were clustered at roughly 0.55-1.2 pM and sequenced on an Illumina NextSeq 500. The original methods were these. Analysis of the TCR data relied on immunoSEQ ANALYZER and the R LymphoSeq package. A rearrangement efficiency score was calculated as productive divided by the sum of productive and non-productive CDR3 sequences. Within each patient, timepoints were compared pairwise for clonality, measured with the Gini coefficient, and for diversity, measured with the Renyi index at alpha=1. Clonal relatedness used an edit distance of 3, and repertoire similarity used the Bhattacharyya coefficient, both computed in LymphoSeq. Linear discriminant analysis on week-3 changes in clonality and diversity was built with the R MASS and caret packages to classify response. TCRdb carries this immuneACCESS record with in-frame sequences only. Its versions omit some clonotypes, under half of them owing to an unresolved V gene in the studies checked, with the rest unexplained. V and J calls and clone size follow that table, whereas D and trimming were derived from the DNA. This sample is represented by around 12,000 clones; about 81% of them were singletons. The top ten hold about 8.4% of the sample.

The sample's time point label is to be understood as: pre-treatment baseline. Blood samples were collected before treatment (T0) and at week 3 (W3), after the first cycle of checkpoint blockade. Except for a couple of patients with rapid clinical progression, response was assessed 12 weeks after the first infusion by RECIST 1.1; disease control meant complete response, partial response or stable disease. Patients with prior systemic cancer treatment, concomitant immunosuppressant therapy or synchronous other active malignancies were excluded. To track both circulating cells and T cell turnover, TCR beta was sequenced from bulk PBMC as well as from plasma cell-free DNA. Lymphoprep and SepMate tubes were used to isolate PBMC from blood, and red cell lysis was then performed. QIAamp DNA Blood Mini kits were used to extract DNA from PBMC and sorted T cell subsets.

The sequence links TRBV12-5 to TRBJ2-5; the D gene cannot be named for sure. The sequence came from a human donor with melanoma. Sample: blood, taken from a patient treated with checkpoint blockade. The base sequence is TGTGCTAGTGGTTTAGGAGAGACCCAGTACTTC. Its coded protein is CASGLGETQYF.